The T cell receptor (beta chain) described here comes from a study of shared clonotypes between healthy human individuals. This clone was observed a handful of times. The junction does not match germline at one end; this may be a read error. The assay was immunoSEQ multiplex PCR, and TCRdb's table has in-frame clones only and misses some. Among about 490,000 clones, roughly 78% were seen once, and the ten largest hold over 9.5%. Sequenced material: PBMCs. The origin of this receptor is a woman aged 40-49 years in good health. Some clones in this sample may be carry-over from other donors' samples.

The CDR3 is CSYNEQFF. The CDR3 DNA is TGCTCCTACAATGAGCAGTTCTTC. The chain combines TRBV7-9 with TRBJ2-1; D uncertain. The germline V gene encodes CDR1 SEHNR and CDR2 FQNEAQ (reference sequence). This CDR3 has 8 residues.